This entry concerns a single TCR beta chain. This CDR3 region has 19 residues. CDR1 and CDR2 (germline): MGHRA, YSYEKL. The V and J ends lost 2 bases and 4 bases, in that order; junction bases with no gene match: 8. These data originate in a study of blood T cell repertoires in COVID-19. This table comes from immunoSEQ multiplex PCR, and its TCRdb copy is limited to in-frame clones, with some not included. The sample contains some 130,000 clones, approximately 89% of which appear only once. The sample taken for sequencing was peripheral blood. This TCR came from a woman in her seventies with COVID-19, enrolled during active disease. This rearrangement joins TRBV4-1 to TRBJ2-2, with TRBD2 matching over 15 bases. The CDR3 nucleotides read TGCGCCAGCAGCCAATTGCCGGGACTAGCGGGGGGCCCCACCGGGGAGCTGTTTTTT. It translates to CASSQLPGLAGGPTGELFF.